The present T cell receptor beta chain was sequenced within a study of response to subunit inactivated influenza vaccine. Per the germline V gene, CDR1 is SGHVS and CDR2 is FNYEAQ. The CDR3 has 15 residues. Trimming took off 2 bases at V and 4 bases at J, with 13 bases between the two ends. TCRdb used MiXCR to reprocess the RT-PCR reads, holding one entry per CDR3 protein. The repertoire includes some 800,000 distinct CDR3 sequences, approximately 21% of them detected once, and 10% to 13% sits in the top ten. The specimen comprised PBMCs from blood, sampled roughly 5 days after vaccination. The TCR was taken from a man aged 50 or older who received an inactivated influenza vaccine. The chain recombines TRBV7-6 with TRBJ2-3, with D hard to call. Here the CDR3 DNA reads TGTGCCAGCAGCTTAACCGGCAGGAGTCCAGATACGCAGTATTTT. This gives the protein CASSLTGRSPDTQYF.